This section outlines one T cell receptor beta chain sequence together with its context. The time point is: after trial treatment. The treatment is: LDRT plus nivolumab, ipilimumab, low-dose cyclophosphamide and aspirin (RACIN trial). Nivolumab, ipilimumab, aspirin, low-dose cyclophosphamide and low-dose radiotherapy were given to donors. This sample is part of a study of low-dose radiotherapy and immunotherapy resistance in tumors. Looking at the study overall: Cohort 1 patients were irradiated with 0.5 Gy fractions every 2 weeks to 6.5 Gy total. It was 1 Gy per fraction every two weeks that Cohort 2 received, adding up to 13 Gy over 26 weeks.

The junction had 10 bases not matched to a gene; V was cut back by 6 bases and J by 4 bases. The CDR3 is 15 amino acids. First-strand cDNA relied on TRAV- and TRBV-specific primers spanning alpha and beta chains. TCR amplification used 20 to 25 PCR cycles, a constant-region primer and a V-primer adapter. The mRNA which had been isolated was amplified by in vitro transcription. TCRdb re-derived calls from the reads in MiXCR, one entry per CDR3 protein. Seen here are 95,000 to 100,000 distinct CDR3 sequences, around 21% observed once, and the top ten hold about 4%. The source material was PBMCs, sampled after low-dose radiotherapy plus immunotherapy. The V and J genes are TRBV12-3 or TRBV12-4 and TRBJ1-2; 8 nucleotides agree with TRBD1. This clonotype originated in a male donor with prostate cancer. The CDR3 DNA is TGTGCCAGCAGCCCAGACAGGGGCCCTTCCTATGGCTACACCTTC. Translated: CASSPDRGPSYGYTF.